The T cell receptor (beta chain) under discussion was sequenced for a study of identical twins (dated by TCRdb to 2016 to 2017). Regarding the research as a whole: The study deep-sequenced TCR alpha and beta repertoires from monozygotic twins, unrelated adults of various ages and cord blood to test whether fetal clonotypes persist. To rule out contamination, the twin experiments were replicated at different times with different library preparation protocols.

The research as a whole found: Conclusions relied on cross-sectional statistical analysis, since the same donors could not be followed over many years. Zero-insertion analyses could be partly confounded by invariant T cells such as MAIT and iNKT, though diverse VJ usage argued against such confounding for most clonotypes. Out-of-frame TCR alpha sharing in monozygotic twins was systematically underestimated by recombination models, whereas sharing between unrelated individuals was in agreement with the recombination models. Compared with coincidental sharing between unrelated individuals, an excess of low generation-probability sequences was observed among out-of-frame TCR alpha sequences shared between twins. The excess sharing between twins in beta out-of-frame sequences was weaker because fewer shared sequences reduced the signal-to-noise ratio. Fewer insertions were carried by abundant cord blood beta clonotypes, a similar but weaker trend appeared in young adult naive repertoires, and no such trend appeared in memory repertoires.

The library was made by 5' RACE. Sequencing instrument: Illumina HiSeq 2000. Template switching introduced a universal primer binding site; the final cDNA contained a unique molecular identifier, enabling accurate counting of TCR cDNA molecules. First-strand cDNA for TCR alpha and beta chains was synthesized from specific primers in the conserved constant-segment region. To control for contamination, every cDNA library was double barcoded, receiving both a SMART-Mk sample barcode and Illumina barcodes. Two successive PCR steps introduced TruSeq adapter sequences along with Illumina sample barcodes. The Illumina HiSeq platform was used with custom primers to sequence TCR alpha and beta cDNA libraries. On the authors' methods: MiGEC processed the raw reads to extract unique molecular identifiers, while MiXCR was used to determine the CDR3 positions. Recombination models were inferred per individual with the repgenHMM and IGoR tools using an EM algorithm. The tcR package in R was used for shared clonotype analysis, with sharing normalized by the product of cloneset sizes. To study raw recombination without the effects of thymic and clonal selection, out-of-frame nonproductive sequences were analyzed. TCRdb redid the processing of the public reads, applying fastp at Q25 and MiXCR, and retained in-frame beta chains. Each CDR3 protein appears once, grouped with its most common genes and DNA. The authors' filters were not applied to this entry. The sample yields around 1.7 million distinct CDR3 sequences; less than 40% were counted once. Of the sample, about 0.3% is held by the ten largest clones.

Regarding this clonotype: Its antigen is currently not known. No clone much larger than this one lies a single base away; base qualities are absent.

CDR1 MDHEN and CDR2 SYDVKM are derived from the germline V gene. The V end loses 5 bases and the J end loses 0 bases, and a stretch of 20 bases separates them. There are 18 amino acids in the CDR3, from cysteine to phenylalanine inclusive. Only CDR3 DNA remains: 54 bases, in frame from the first base. Every donor was a healthy Caucasian. The sample was cord blood. The chain joins TRBV28 to TRBJ2-1, with the identity of the D gene unclear. This receptor was obtained from a newborn girl in good health. The DNA sequence is given as TGTGCCAGCAGTCCAGAAGACCCGACCGGTGGCTCCTACAATGAGCAGTTCTTC. This translates into CASSPEDPTGGSYNEQFF.